Following are 20 T cell receptor beta chains from one sample sequenced in a study of blood T cell repertoires in COVID-19. Generated by immunoSEQ multiplex PCR, the TCRdb table keeps only in-frame clones and is missing some. The sample has a few hundred thousand clones; approximately 80% are singletons. The source material was PBMCs or T cells enriched from blood (not recorded which). All receptors derive from a woman between 55 and 75 years old who had recovered from COVID-19.

The chain couples TRBV2 to TRBJ2-6; 10 bases are a match to TRBD1. There are 17 residues in the CDR3. V was pared by 7 bases and J by 0 bases, with 6 bases of the junction left unmatched. Germline V gives CDR1 SNHLY, CDR2 FYNNEI. The CDR3 coding sequence is TGTGCCAGCAATACCGGGACAGGGGTCTCTGGGGCCAACGTCCTGACTTTC. Translation: CASNTGTGVSGANVLTF.

The chain employs TRBV11-2 and TRBJ1-5; D is perhaps TRBD1 (6 bases). This CDR3 comprises 15 residues. Germline lookup yields CDR1 SGHAT and CDR2 FQNNGV. Trimming shortened V by 0 bases and J by 5 bases, and 11 bases separated the two germline ends. The DNA of the CDR3 is TGTGCCAGCAGCTTAGATGGCCAGGGGCATCAGCCCCAGCATTTT. Its protein product is CASSLDGQGHQPQHF.

The chain links TRBV5-6 to TRBJ2-4, with D tentatively TRBD1 (6 bases). CDR1 is SGHDT and CDR2 is YYEEEE in the germline V gene. The CDR3 extends over 14 amino acids. The V end lost 1 base, the J end lost 7 bases, and 12 bases lay between the germline ends. The chain's CDR3 is CASSLRQGWNIQYF. DNA of the CDR3: TGTGCCAGCAGCTTGAGGCAGGGGTGGAACATTCAGTACTTC. Looking up the rest from reference TRBV5-6 and TRBJ2-4 gives the full variable domain: DAGVTQSPTHLIKTRGQQVTLRCSPKSGHDTVSWYQQALGQGPQFIFQYYEEEERQRGNFPDRFSGHQFPNYSSELNVNALLLGDSALYLCASSLRQGWNIQYFGAGTRLSVL.

The V and J genes are TRBV27 and TRBJ2-4, with D unresolved. The ends were cut back, 2 bases at V and 8 bases at J, with 10 bases in the middle. The germline V gene encodes CDR1 MNHEY and CDR2 SMNVEV (reference sequence). The CDR3 runs 13 residues. CDR3 amino acids: CASSLERGDIQYF. CDR3 DNA: TGTGCCAGCAGTTTAGAGAGAGGTGACATTCAGTACTTC.

The rearrangement uses TRBV4-1 and TRBJ1-2; tentatively, D is TRBD1 (5 bases). Trimming stripped 4 bases from V and 4 bases from J, with 10 bases between. Germline lookup yields CDR1 MGHRA and CDR2 YSYEKL. CDR3 size: 13 residues. CDR3 sequence: CASSPGGSYGYTF. Written as DNA, the CDR3 is TGCGCCAGCAGCCCCGGGGGATCCTATGGCTACACCTTC.

The V and J genes are TRBV2 and TRBJ2-4; 9 nucleotides align to TRBD1. V was clipped by 4 bases and J by 14 bases; unmatched bases: 3. The CDR3 spans 11 residues. Germline loops: CDR1 SNHLY, CDR2 FYNNEI. Here the CDR3 DNA reads TGTGCCAGCAGTGTAGGGACAGGGAAGTACTTC. Protein sequence: CASSVGTGKYF.

The chain recombines TRBV7-2 with TRBJ2-7, with TRBD2 matching over 10 bases. V lost 1 base to trimming and J lost 3 bases; unmatched junction nucleotides: 3. Germline V gives CDR1 SGHTA, CDR2 FQGNSA. The CDR3 is 15 residues long. For the CDR3, the DNA is TGTGCCAGCAGCTTAGATAGCGGGGGGAGCTACGAGCAGTACTTC. This sequence encodes CASSLDSGGSYEQYF. Drawing the rest from reference TRBV7-2 and TRBJ2-7, the complete variable domain is GAGVSQSPSNKVTEKGKDVELRCDPISGHTALYWYRQSLGQGLEFLIYFQGNSAPDKSGLPSDRFSAERTGGSVSTLTIQRTQQEDSAVYLCASSLDSGGSYEQYFGPGTRLTVT.

The chain joins TRBV13 to TRBJ1-1; 8 nucleotides line up with TRBD1. The germline V gene encodes CDR1 PRHDT and CDR2 FYEKMQ (reference sequence). The CDR3 has 14 residues. Trimming removed 4 bases from V and 8 bases from J; junction bases left unmatched: 9. The DNA for the CDR3 is TGTGCCAGCAGCTCTAACCCACAGGGGGAAGAAGCTTTCTTT. Protein: CASSSNPQGEEAFF.

The CDR3 nucleotides are TGTGCCAGCAGTTCGGGGACAGGGGATTACGAGCAGTACTTC. Translated: CASSSGTGDYEQYF. The chain uses TRBV7-9 and TRBJ2-7; TRBD1 aligns across 10 bases. V lost 6 bases, J lost 4 bases, and 6 bases stayed unmatched. This CDR3 is built from 14 residues. CDR1 and CDR2 (germline): SEHNR, FQNEAQ (reference sequence).

This chain links TRBV7-2 with TRBJ1-5; the match to TRBD1 covers 7 bases. CDR1 and CDR2 (germline): SGHTA, FQGNSA. This CDR3 spans 16 amino acids. After removal of 1 base from V and 6 bases from J, the junction contained 9 bases not matched to a gene. The CDR3 DNA follows: TGTGCCAGCAGCTTAGGGAGTACAGGGGCCGTTCAGCCCCAGCATTTT. Protein: CASSLGSTGAVQPQHF.

This rearrangement joins TRBV4-3 to TRBJ2-5; possibly TRBD1 for D (5 bases). The V gene's germline CDR1 is LGHNA and CDR2 YSLEER. Deletions cut 1 base from V and 4 bases from J, with 13 bases between. The CDR3 consists of 15 residues. CDR3 coding DNA: TGCGCCAGCAGCCAAGCACAGGCCCCTCGAGAGACCCAGTACTTC. Its translation: CASSQAQAPRETQYF.

The rearrangement links TRBV7-2 to TRBJ1-1, with D maybe TRBD1 (5 bases). V gave up 3 bases and J gave up 11 bases, with 22 bases separating them. This CDR3 comprises 15 residues. CDR1 and CDR2 (germline): SGHTA, FQGNSA. CDR3 sequence reads: CASSLSRRRGENAFF. CDR3 in DNA: TGTGCCAGCAGCTTGAGCAGGCGGCGGGGGGAAAATGCTTTCTTT.

The chain joins TRBV27 to TRBJ2-1; 13 bases fit TRBD2. Germline V lookup: CDR1 MNHEY, CDR2 SMNVEV (reference sequence). The trim removed 5 bases at V and 4 bases at J, leaving 5 bases unmatched. The CDR3 is 16 residues long. DNA for the CDR3: TGTGCCAGCAGTATGGGACTAGCGGGATTTTACAATGAGCAGTTCTTC. Amino acids: CASSMGLAGFYNEQFF.

This chain links TRBV7-9 with TRBJ1-2; D is uncertain. V shed 3 bases and J shed 8 bases, with 10 bases lying between them. Germline CDR1 reads SEHNR; CDR2 reads FQNEAQ (reference sequence). There are 12 residues in the CDR3. The CDR3 protein is CASSFGVDGYTF. Here the CDR3 DNA reads TGTGCCAGCAGCTTCGGGGTTGACGGCTACACCTTC. Full variable domain (outside the CDR3, taken from reference TRBV7-9 and TRBJ1-2): DTGVSQNPRHKITKRGQNVTFRCDPISEHNRLYWYRQTLGQGPEFLTYFQNEAQLEKSRLLSDRFSAERPKGSFSTLEIQRTEQGDSAMYLCASSFGVDGYTFGSGTRLTVV.

This clone is a singleton in its sample. The J gene is TRBJ1-4, the V gene TRBV6-6, with 8 bases lining up with TRBD1. V was pared by 5 bases and J by 8 bases, with 16 bases of the junction left unmatched. This CDR3 comprises 17 residues. Germline-derived CDR1 and CDR2 are MNHNY and SVGAGI (reference sequence). The CDR3 here is CASSPTANTGGGEKLFF. The CDR3 DNA follows: TGTGCCAGCAGTCCTACGGCCAATACAGGGGGAGGCGAAAAACTGTTTTTT.

The CDR3 DNA is TGTGCCAGCAGCTTAGCCGGCGCGGTCGTTCTCACCGGGGAGCTGTTTTTT. Translation: CASSLAGAVVLTGELFF. The V gene is TRBV11-3, the J gene TRBJ2-2, with D hard to call. V lost 1 base and J lost 4, with 16 bases in between. This CDR3 contains 17 residues. Per germline, CDR1 SGHNT and CDR2 YENEEA.

This chain uses TRBV5-1 with TRBJ2-3, with TRBD2 matching over 8 bases. The trim removed 0 bases at V and 1 base at J, leaving 4 bases unmatched. The CDR3 has 16 residues. CDR1 and CDR2 (germline): SGHRS, YFSETQ. DNA of the CDR3: TGCGCCAGCAGCTTGGGTGAAGCGGGGGGCACAGATACGCAGTATTTT. Its translation: CASSLGEAGGTDTQYF.

The rearrangement uses TRBV20-1 and TRBJ1-2; D remains unclear. This CDR3 is 11 amino acids long. V gave up 1 base and J gave up 6 bases, with 6 bases separating them. Germline values: CDR1 DFQATT, CDR2 SNEGSKA (reference sequence). The CDR3 loop reads CSARVPDGYTF. Here the CDR3 DNA reads TGCAGTGCTAGAGTCCCGGATGGCTACACCTTC.

The chain has TRBV6-5 and TRBJ1-2; 8 bases line up with TRBD1. Germline values: CDR1 MNHEY, CDR2 SVGAGI. The V segment lost 1 base and the J segment 4 bases; nucleotides outside the gene matches: 5. There are 15 residues in the CDR3. The DNA for the CDR3 is TGTGCCAGCAGTTACTTCCGGGACAGGCGCTATGGCTACACCTTC. This sequence encodes CASSYFRDRRYGYTF.

The chain carries TRBV5-1 and TRBJ2-3; 13 nucleotides match TRBD2. The CDR3 is 21 residues long. CDR1 is SGHRS and CDR2 is YFSETQ in the germline V gene. Germline trimming cut 0 bases from V and 2 bases from J; bases unmatched to any gene: 15. CDR3 nucleotides: TGCGCCAGCAGCTTGGATTCCCGGACTAGCGGGAGAATCAGGGTCACAGATACGCAGTATTTT. It translates to CASSLDSRTSGRIRVTDTQYF.